This TCR beta chain originates from a study of cytomegalovirus exposure and HLA in healthy donors. The PCR was carried out with 60 Vbeta primers and 13 Jbeta primers. Repertoires were generated with immunoSEQ multiplex PCR, while TCRdb's copy carries only in-frame clones and drops some. The sample consists of 100,000 to 150,000 clones, about 79% of them appearing once. Healthy bone marrow donors made up the donors. CDR3 length: 17 amino acids. Germline V gene lookup returns CDR1 SGHDT and CDR2 YYEEEE. The V gene end was trimmed by 3 bases and the J gene end by 5 bases; junction bases not matched to a gene: 9. This clone was seen only a few times.

What was sequenced was PBMCs. The TCR originated in a man aged 45-65 years in good health and CMV-seronegative. The rearrangement links TRBV5-6 to TRBJ2-5, with TRBD2 matching 14 bases. CDR3 sequence (DNA): TGTGCCAGCAGCTCCGGGACTAGCGGGGGTTGGAGGGAGACCCAGTACTTC. Amino acid sequence: CASSSGTSGGWRETQYF.